This TCR beta chain is drawn from a study of identical twins. This clonotype was found a few times. One entry per CDR3 protein results from TCRdb running MiXCR on the 5' RACE reads. The sample lists roughly 470,000 distinct CDR3 sequences, approximately 15% seen once, with approximately 1% in the top ten. These records were also assigned to another study, of yellow fever vaccine responses in identical twins.

Sequences were obtained from CD4+ T cells sorted from blood. This clonotype was sampled from a woman aged 18 to 35 in good health.

The DNA of the CDR3 is TGTGCCAGCAGCTTAAGACTAGCCCACGAGGGGTATAATGAGCAGTTCTTC. This gives the protein CASSLRLAHEGYNEQFF. This chain joins TRBV5-5 and TRBJ2-1; 7 bases line up with TRBD2. V shed 2 bases, J shed 7 bases, and the junction held 15 bases outside the gene matches. The germline gives CDR1 SGHKS, CDR2 YYEKEE (reference sequence). The CDR3 length is 17 residues.